These 22 T cell receptor beta chains originate from one sample sequenced in a study of T-cell reconstitution after alpha-beta-depleted transplantation in children. Construction of the TCRbeta library involved unique molecular identifiers. TCRdb passed the PCR reads through MiXCR, listing each CDR3 protein once. The sample lists about 980,000 distinct CDR3 sequences, around 30% occurring once. The source material was PBMCs, mostly from graft donor cells, sampled 360 days after TCRalphabeta/CD19-depleted stem cell transplant. These receptors were obtained from a boy less than two years old who had a stem cell transplant for SCID, so the T cells may come from the graft donor.

This clonotype appeared once. V usage is TRBV2 and J usage is TRBJ2-4; 7 bases fit TRBD2. Germline values: CDR1 SNHLY, CDR2 FYNNEI. J was trimmed by 0 bases and V by 6 bases; bases with no gene match: 5. This CDR3 contains 15 residues. CDR3: CASRGLAVAKNIQYF. The CDR3 bases are TGTGCCAGCAGAGGGCTAGCGGTAGCCAAAAACATTCAGTACTTC.

The genes are TRBV6-5 and TRBJ2-1; 7 positions agree with TRBD1. Germline values: CDR1 MNHEY, CDR2 SVGAGI. V was clipped by 0 bases and J by 9 bases; unmatched bases: 11. The CDR3 sequence is 16 residues long. CDR3 nucleotide sequence: TGTGCCAGCAGTTACTCGGTCGGGACAGTCGGTGTTGAGCAGTTCTTC. It translates to CASSYSVGTVGVEQFF.

The sample holds a few counts of this clonotype. The chain combines TRBV6-1 with TRBJ1-1, with D perhaps TRBD1 (5 bases). The germline V and J ends were trimmed by 6 bases and 3 bases, with 14 bases remaining between them. The CDR3 is 14 amino acids. Germline V gene data show CDR1 as MNHNS and CDR2 as SASEGT. DNA for the CDR3: TGTGCCAGCAGCATCATTTTAGGGGACACTGAAGCTTTCTTT. As protein: CASSIILGDTEAFF.

The rearrangement links TRBV29-1 to TRBJ1-4, with unresolved D. CDR1 SQVTM and CDR2 ANQGSEA come from the germline V gene. The CDR3 runs to 14 residues. Trimming pared 5 bases from V and 0 bases from J, leaving 10 bases between. CDR3 sequence (DNA): TGCAGCGTTTCCGGCGGCTCAACTAATGAAAAACTGTTTTTT. It codes for CSVSGGSTNEKLFF.

This clonotype was detected only a few times. The chain couples TRBV7-2 to TRBJ1-5; D uncertain. V shed 6 bases and J shed 3 bases, with 6 bases lying between them. The V gene's germline CDR1 is SGHTA and CDR2 FQGNSA. CDR3 length equals 12 residues. The CDR3 nucleotides read TGTGCCAGCAGGAACAACAATCAGCCCCAGCATTTT. Its protein is CASRNNNQPQHF.

This clonotype was seen a handful of times. This chain uses TRBV7-2 with TRBJ1-2; 9 nucleotides align to TRBD1. The CDR3 length is 16 residues. V was pared by 4 bases and J by 5 bases, with 11 bases of the junction left unmatched. Per germline, CDR1 SGHTA and CDR2 FQGNSA. The CDR3 region has the DNA TGTGCCAGCAGCTCTGAGGGGACAGGGATAGGATATGGCTACACCTTC. This translates into CASSSEGTGIGYGYTF.

This clonotype has only a few counts. V and J are TRBV19 and TRBJ1-1; D is unclear. Germline V CDR1 and CDR2: LNHDA, SQIVND (reference sequence). V lost 5 bases to trimming and J lost 3 bases, with 7 bases between them. The CDR3 has 12 residues. The CDR3 sequence is CASSAWDTEAFF. The CDR3 DNA reads TGTGCCAGTAGTGCCTGGGACACTGAAGCTTTCTTT.

This clonotype was picked up a small number of times. The chain employs TRBV27 and TRBJ2-3, with TRBD2 identical over 10 bases. CDR3 size: 16 residues. Unmatched junction bases numbered 8, after V lost 6 bases and J lost 2 bases. CDR1 and CDR2 (germline): MNHEY, SMNVEV (reference sequence). The CDR3 coding sequence is TGTGCCAGCAGATTACTAGCGGGGCCCCTCACAGATACGCAGTATTTT. Protein: CASRLLAGPLTDTQYF.

This chain connects TRBV6-5 to TRBJ2-7, with TRBD2 as a possible D gene (6 bases). This CDR3 is 15 amino acids long. CDR1 is MNHEY and CDR2 is SVGAGI in the germline V gene. With 0 bases removed from V and 4 bases from J, the gap between germline ends came to 13 bases. The CDR3 spells CASSYSRARGYEQYF. In nucleotides, the CDR3 is TGTGCCAGCAGTTACTCCCGGGCCCGGGGGTACGAGCAGTACTTC.

The chain has TRBV15 and TRBJ2-7; 8 nucleotides line up with TRBD1. The CDR3 spans 20 residues. CDR1 is LNHNV, CDR2 YYDKDF, per germline (reference sequence). After removal of 0 bases from V and 2 bases from J, the junction contained 18 bases not matched to a gene. The CDR3 region has the DNA TGTGCCACCAGCAGAGAGCGGGGTGACTGGGGGGACAGGACAACCTACGAGCAGTACTTC. The encoded protein is CATSRERGDWGDRTTYEQYF.

Only a few counts were recorded for this clonotype. This chain connects TRBV4-1 to TRBJ1-5; D may be TRBD1 (6 bases). Between the trimmed V and J ends, which lost 6 bases and 2 bases, there was a span of 14 bases. Germline CDR1 MGHRA, CDR2 YSYEKL. This CDR3 comprises 15 residues. CDR3 residues: CASSINRQGNQPQHF. DNA for the CDR3: TGCGCCAGCAGTATTAACCGACAGGGCAATCAGCCCCAGCATTTT.

The chain recombines TRBV7-4 with TRBJ1-2; 7 bases agree with TRBD1. Unmatched junction bases numbered 6, after V lost 1 base and J lost 4 bases. The V gene's germline CDR1 is SGHVT and CDR2 SQSDAQ. This CDR3 has 15 amino acids. The CDR3: CASSLVDRAVYGYTF. DNA of the CDR3: TGTGCCAGCAGCTTAGTAGACAGGGCCGTCTATGGCTACACCTTC.

The rearrangement joins TRBV7-3 to TRBJ2-2; D possibly corresponds to TRBD2 (7 bases). CDR1 and CDR2 from the germline V gene are SGHTA and FQGTGA. This CDR3 has 15 amino acids. Trimming pared 5 bases from V and 5 bases from J, leaving 15 bases between. The CDR3 protein is CASSQRGGLTGELFF. The DNA for the CDR3 is TGTGCCAGCAGCCAGAGGGGGGGACTTACCGGGGAGCTGTTTTTT.

The chain is built from TRBV6-5 and TRBJ2-3; D not resolved. The CDR3 has 18 residues. With 0 bases removed from V and 0 bases from J, the gap between germline ends came to 16 bases. Germline CDR1 MNHEY, CDR2 SVGAGI. The CDR3 region is CASSYSYRATTSTDTQYF. The DNA for the CDR3 is TGTGCCAGCAGTTACTCGTACAGAGCGACAACTAGCACAGATACGCAGTATTTT.

This chain joins TRBV20-1 and TRBJ2-7; D unresolved. Germline-derived CDR1 and CDR2 are DFQATT and SNEGSKA (reference sequence). This CDR3 has 13 amino acids. Trimming pared 4 bases from V and 6 bases from J, leaving 16 bases between. The CDR3 sequence: CSAKGPVKAEQYF. DNA of the CDR3: TGCAGTGCTAAGGGCCCCGTGAAGGCCGAGCAGTACTTC.

The sample holds a few counts of this clonotype. The chain carries TRBV4-2 and TRBJ2-5; D is unclear. Looked up from germline, CDR1 is LGHNA and CDR2 is YNFKEQ. CDR3 length equals 13 residues. The V and J ends lost 3 bases and 5 bases respectively, with 10 bases between them. The CDR3 coding sequence is TGTGCCAGCAGCCAGGGATCCCGGGAGACCCAGTACTTC. Its protein is CASSQGSRETQYF.

This clonotype was recorded at least ten times. The V gene is TRBV7-2, the J gene TRBJ1-6; a weak D match, TRBD1 (5 bases). V was cut by 2 bases and J by 9 bases, with 8 bases left in between. Germline V gene lookup returns CDR1 SGHTA and CDR2 FQGNSA. The CDR3 sequence is 13 residues long. This CDR3 reads CASSLRGGSPLHF. DNA for the CDR3: TGTGCCAGCAGCTTAAGGGGAGGTTCACCCCTCCACTTT.

The J gene is TRBJ1-2, the V gene TRBV7-2; TRBD1 matches 8 bases. CDR1 SGHTA and CDR2 FQGNSA come from the germline V gene. The CDR3 is 17 residues long. V was pared by 5 bases and J by 2 bases, with 13 bases of the junction left unmatched. The CDR3 DNA reads TGTGCCAGCAGCCCGTGGACAGGGAGTCTGGGAAACTATGGCTACACCTTC. Protein sequence: CASSPWTGSLGNYGYTF.

This clonotype has just a few counts. CDR3 residues: CSVEQGAKDEQFF. CDR3 DNA sequence: TGCAGCGTTGAGCAGGGGGCTAAAGATGAGCAGTTCTTC. This chain joins TRBV29-1 and TRBJ2-1; the match to TRBD1 covers 8 bases. CDR1 is SQVTM, CDR2 ANQGSEA, per germline. This CDR3 is 13 amino acids long. With V trimmed by 3 bases and J by 8 bases, 6 bases remained unmatched.

V gene TRBV29-1 combines with J gene TRBJ1-1; 8 bases agree with TRBD1. The CDR3 consists of 13 residues. Germline CDR1 reads SQVTM; CDR2 reads ANQGSEA. Germline trimming cut 0 bases from V and 11 bases from J; bases unmatched to any gene: 8. This chain's CDR3 is CSVEDGRGRAAFF. The CDR3 DNA reads TGCAGCGTTGAAGACGGCAGGGGGCGCGCTGCTTTCTTT. The full variable domain, rest sourced from reference TRBV29-1 and TRBJ1-1, is SAVISQKPSRDICQRGTSLTIQCQVDSQVTMMFWYRQQPGQSLTLIATANQGSEATYESGFVIDKFPISRPNLTFSTLTVSNMSPEDSSIYLCSVEDGRGRAAFFGQGTRLTVV.

CDR3 residues: CSASRQTDQETQYF. The CDR3 nucleotides read TGCAGTGCTAGTCGTCAAACAGACCAAGAGACCCAGTACTTC. The rearrangement joins TRBV20-1 to TRBJ2-5; no reliable D call. The CDR3 has 14 amino acids. Looked up from germline, CDR1 is DFQATT and CDR2 is SNEGSKA (reference sequence). Trimming cost V 3 bases and J 0 bases, with 11 bases left between them.

The chain employs TRBV27 and TRBJ1-5; tentatively, D is TRBD1 (5 bases). The germline CDR1 and CDR2 sequences are MNHEY and SMNVEV (reference sequence). This CDR3 spans 16 amino acids. V shed 6 bases and J shed 10 bases, with 25 bases lying between them. In nucleotides, the CDR3 is TGTGCCAGCAGCCTGCGGGGACTTGAATATCCCCGACCCCAGCATTTT. Amino acids: CASSLRGLEYPRPQHF.